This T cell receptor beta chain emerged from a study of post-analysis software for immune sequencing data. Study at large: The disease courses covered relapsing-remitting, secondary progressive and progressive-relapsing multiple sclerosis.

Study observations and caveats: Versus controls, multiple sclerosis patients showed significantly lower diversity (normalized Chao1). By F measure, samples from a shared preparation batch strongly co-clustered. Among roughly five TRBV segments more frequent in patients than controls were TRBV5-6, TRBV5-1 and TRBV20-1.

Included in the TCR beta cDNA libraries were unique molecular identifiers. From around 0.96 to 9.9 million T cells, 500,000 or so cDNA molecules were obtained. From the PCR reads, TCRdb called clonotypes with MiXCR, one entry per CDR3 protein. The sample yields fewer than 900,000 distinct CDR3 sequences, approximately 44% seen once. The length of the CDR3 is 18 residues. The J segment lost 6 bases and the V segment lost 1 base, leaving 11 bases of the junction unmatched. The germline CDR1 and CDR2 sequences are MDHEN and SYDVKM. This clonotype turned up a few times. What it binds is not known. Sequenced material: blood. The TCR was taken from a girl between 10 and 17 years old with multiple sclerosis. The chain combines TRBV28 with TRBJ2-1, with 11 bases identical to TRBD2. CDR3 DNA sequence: TGTGCCAGCAGTTTATTAGGGGCGACTAGCGGGATCTCCAATGAGCAGTTCTTC. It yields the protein CASSLLGATSGISNEQFF. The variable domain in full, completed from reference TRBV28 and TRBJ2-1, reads DVKVTQSSRYLVKRTGEKVFLECVQDMDHENMFWYRQDPGLGLRLIYFSYDVKMKEKGDIPEGYSVSREKKERFSLILESASTNQTSMYLCASSLLGATSGISNEQFFGPGTRLTVL.